Listed below are T cell receptor beta chains from one sample, sequenced in a study of human T cells and chemical hapten exposure. TCRdb re-called the RACE reads through MiXCR, storing one row per CDR3 protein. The repertoire holds some 80,000 distinct CDR3 sequences, with around a tenth as singletons. The source was whole blood, collected in connection with sensitization to the hapten diphenylcyclopropenone (DPC). These receptor sequences come from a man aged 18-30 years with alopecia areata. Some clones in this sample may be carry-over from other donors' samples. The CDR3 runs from the conserved cysteine through the conserved F or W.

V	J	CDR3
TRBV11-2	TRBJ2-6	CASSLGRFRGKGANVLTF
TRBV11-2	TRBJ2-2	CASSFPGTGELFF
TRBV24-1	TRBJ2-1	CATSDLGRNEQFF
TRBV6-5	TRBJ1-3	CASSYFYSEEFVSGNTIYF
TRBV20-1	TRBJ1-2	CSARDWADSLYGYTF
TRBV28	TRBJ1-4	CASTPSGTGSGKLFF
TRBV27	TRBJ2-6	CASSFRSPSSGANVLTF
TRBV19	TRBJ1-2	CASSEGFDGYTF
TRBV5-4	TRBJ1-6	CASSPIGGGSPLHF
TRBV5-1	TRBJ2-2	CASSLLGDRGTGELFF
TRBV6-5	TRBJ1-6	CASSHDTLGNSPLHF
TRBV4-3	TRBJ2-5	CASSLDRAGQETQYF
TRBV11-1	TRBJ2-3	CASRRAGLADTDTQYF
TRBV7-9	TRBJ1-1	CASSLTKLATEAFF
TRBV7-8	TRBJ2-3	CASSFQGGTDTQYF
TRBV4-1	TRBJ1-1	CASSRWQFMNTEAFF
TRBV6-2/TRBV6-3	TRBJ2-4	CASAPQGHTKNIQYF
TRBV12-3/TRBV12-4	TRBJ2-1	CASSLDREDEQFF
TRBV28	TRBJ1-2	CASGDRFYGYTF
TRBV5-1	TRBJ1-5	CASSPGDGSNQPQHF
TRBV6-5	TRBJ2-2	CASRSRGPGELFF
TRBV4-1	TRBJ1-1	CASSHPVDPNTEAFF
TRBV5-6	TRBJ1-6	CASSLEGTYNSPLHF
TRBV11-2	TRBJ2-1	CASSSRLQATYNEQFF
TRBV9	TRBJ2-2	CASSVAENTGELFF
TRBV6-2/TRBV6-3	TRBJ2-2	CASSFATGELFF
TRBV11-2	TRBJ1-1	CASSLSTGNTEAFF
TRBV7-2	TRBJ1-4	CASSLGGPGTELFF
TRBV6-5	TRBJ1-5	CASSLRTGGNQPQHF
TRBV6-2/TRBV6-3	TRBJ2-3	CASRRTGGKDTQYF
TRBV20-1	TRBJ2-7	CSAPSGGLTYEQYF
TRBV6-1	TRBJ1-5	CASSGWRNQPQHF
TRBV4-2	TRBJ2-7	CASSQVSGTGEQYF